The sequence of this T cell receptor beta chain was determined in a study of cytomegalovirus exposure and HLA in healthy donors. General study points: In a later analysis, CMV-associated beta chains were mostly HLA-associated, it appeared. In vitro testing confirmed a few CMV-associated chains as specific for CMV antigens. In a later analysis, a missense DCLRE1C variant was linked to TCR beta V- and J-gene trimming.

These donors counted as nominally healthy when sampled, but unrecorded immune exposures were likely. CDR3 length: 14 residues. Primers for the PCR totalled 60 Vbeta and 13 Jbeta. TCRdb keeps only in-frame clones here, not all; method: immunoSEQ multiplex PCR. The data hold 150,000 to 200,000 clones, with roughly 78% observed a single time. This clone was seen more than once but under ten times. Its matching antigen is unknown. The chain carries TRBV21-1 and TRBJ1-2; the table assigns TRBD1, which was not confirmed against the DNA. TRBV21-1 is noted as a pseudogene. Sequenced: PBMCs. This clonotype originated in a woman aged 25 to 39 in good health and CMV-seronegative. CDR3 protein: CASSNRRQNYGYTF. CDR3 nucleotide sequence: TGTGCCAGCAGCAATCGAAGACAGAACTATGGCTACACCTTC.